This T cell receptor (beta chain) was profiled in a study of CD8 T cells in Susac syndrome. The multiple sclerosis control cohort comprised treatment-naive individuals presenting with stable or active relapsing-remitting disease. The authors reverse transcribed roughly 0.5 to 1 ug RNA with random hexamers. In TCRdb, the immunoSEQ multiplex PCR reads were re-called with MiXCR into one record per CDR3 protein. The table records some 300,000 distinct CDR3 sequences, 89% of them present only once. Sequenced material: CD8+ T cells from PBMCs. This TCR was sampled from a human donor with multiple sclerosis.

CDR3 protein: CSARDYRATDEQYF. The CDR3 nucleotides read TGCAGTGCTCGGGACTACAGAGCAACCGACGAGCAGTACTTC. This chain uses TRBV20-1 with TRBJ2-7; 7 bases match TRBD2. With 5 bases clipped from V and 5 bases from J, the junction kept 12 bases outside the gene matches. CDR3 size: 14 residues. Germline V lookup: CDR1 DFQATT, CDR2 SNEGSKA (reference sequence).